This T cell receptor beta chain was captured by sequencing in a study of blood T cell repertoires in COVID-19. This clone was recorded once. Assay: immunoSEQ multiplex PCR; the TCRdb copy retains only in-frame clones and omits some. The sample consists of under 300,000 clones, roughly 87% of them appearing once. This CDR3 is 14 amino acids long. Germline lookup yields CDR1 MNHEY and CDR2 SVGAGI. Trimming removed 2 bases at V and 0 bases at J, with 5 bases between. V usage is TRBV6-5 and J usage is TRBJ1-3, with unresolved D. Specimen: PBMCs or T cells enriched from blood (not recorded which). The clonotype originates from a woman younger than 45 who had recovered from COVID-19. CDR3 in DNA: TGTGCCAGCAGTTACGGCCGCTCTGGAAACACCATATATTTT. This translates into CASSYGRSGNTIYF.